This is a list of T cell receptor beta chains from one sample in a study of cytomegalovirus exposure and HLA in healthy donors. Sequenced by immunoSEQ multiplex PCR; TCRdb stores in-frame clones only, minus some. This table holds 110,000 to 150,000 clones, more than 70% found once. The sequenced sample consisted of PBMCs. The receptors were gathered from a man aged 40-55 years in good health and CMV-seronegative. CDR3s include the opening cysteine and the closing phenylalanine or tryptophan. A D gene is named only where the DNA matches it firmly. For some rows the clone size is stated as once, few or many, or as a class when expanded; others skip it.

v_call: TRBV4-2
clone_size: NA
d_call: TRBD1
j_call: TRBJ1-4
cdr3_aa: CASSQGGGQGSNEKLFF
cdr3_nt: TGTGCCAGCAGCCAAGGCGGGGGACAGGGGTCTAATGAAAAACTGTTTTTT

v_call: TRBV5-4
clone_size: NA
d_call: TRBD1
j_call: TRBJ1-3
cdr3_aa: CASSAGTGRVDTIYF
cdr3_nt: TGTGCCAGCAGCGCTGGGACAGGGAGGGTGGACACCATATATTTT

v_call: TRBV4-1
clone_size: NA
d_call: NA
j_call: TRBJ1-5
cdr3_aa: CASSQDTGTLYQPQHF
cdr3_nt: TGCGCCAGCAGCCAAGATACGGGGACACTTTATCAGCCCCAGCATTTT

v_call: TRBV2
clone_size: NA
d_call: NA
j_call: TRBJ2-1
cdr3_aa: CASSEVTTYNEQFF
cdr3_nt: TGTGCCAGCAGTGAAGTGACAACCTACAATGAGCAGTTCTTC

v_call: TRBV6-5
clone_size: few
d_call: TRBD2
j_call: TRBJ2-7
cdr3_aa: CASTSGVLYEQYF
cdr3_nt: TGTGCCAGCACTAGCGGGGTGCTCTACGAGCAGTACTTC

v_call: TRBV7-8
clone_size: NA
d_call: NA
j_call: TRBJ1-2
cdr3_aa: CASSLSVTANYGYTF
cdr3_nt: TGTGCCAGCAGCTTATCCGTCACTGCTAACTATGGCTACACCTTC

v_call: TRBV29-1
clone_size: few
d_call: TRBD1
j_call: TRBJ1-2
cdr3_aa: CSVRETGGVGGYTF
cdr3_nt: TGCAGCGTTCGTGAAACAGGGGGAGTCGGTGGCTACACCTTC

v_call: TRBV5-6
clone_size: NA
d_call: TRBD1
j_call: TRBJ1-4
cdr3_aa: CASSYRDRGDEKLFF
cdr3_nt: TGTGCCAGCAGCTACCGGGACAGGGGGGATGAAAAACTGTTTTTT

v_call: TRBV7-2
clone_size: NA
d_call: NA
j_call: TRBJ2-1
cdr3_aa: CASSYRYNEQFF
cdr3_nt: TGTGCCAGCAGCTATAGATACAATGAGCAGTTCTTC

v_call: TRBV5-1
clone_size: NA
d_call: TRBD1
j_call: TRBJ2-1
cdr3_aa: CASSLVTGWNEQFF
cdr3_nt: TGCGCCAGCAGCTTGGTGACAGGGTGGAATGAGCAGTTCTTC

v_call: TRBV9
clone_size: NA
d_call: TRBD2
j_call: TRBJ2-3
cdr3_aa: CASSPGVAGNTDTQYF
cdr3_nt: TGTGCCAGCAGCCCAGGGGTAGCGGGGAACACAGATACGCAGTATTTT

v_call: TRBV5-8
clone_size: few
d_call: TRBD1
j_call: TRBJ1-5
cdr3_aa: CASSRTGGINQPQHF
cdr3_nt: TGTGCCAGCAGCAGGACAGGGGGCATCAATCAGCCCCAGCATTTT

v_call: TRBV27
clone_size: NA
d_call: NA
j_call: TRBJ1-2
cdr3_aa: CASSSFYRDNEYNYGYPF
cdr3_nt: TGTGCCAGCAGTTCCTTCTATCGGGACAACGAATACAACTATGGCTACCCCTTC

v_call: TRBV7-9
clone_size: few
d_call: NA
j_call: TRBJ1-2
cdr3_aa: CASSLTQGTYGYTF
cdr3_nt: TGTGCCAGCAGCTTAACTCAGGGGACCTATGGCTACACCTTC

v_call: TRBV7-2
clone_size: NA
d_call: TRBD2
j_call: TRBJ2-5
cdr3_aa: CASSQGGLAGGLGETQYF
cdr3_nt: TGTGCCAGCAGCCAGGGGGGGCTAGCGGGGGGGCTGGGGGAGACCCAGTACTTC

v_call: TRBV6-5
clone_size: NA
d_call: NA
j_call: TRBJ2-2
cdr3_aa: CASSYSQGSGELFF
cdr3_nt: TGTGCCAGCAGTTATAGTCAGGGTTCCGGGGAGCTGTTTTTT

v_call: TRBV7-2
clone_size: NA
d_call: TRBD2
j_call: TRBJ2-3
cdr3_aa: CASIGGEDTQYF
cdr3_nt: TGTGCCAGCATCGGGGGGGAGGATACGCAGTATTTT

v_call: TRBV9
clone_size: NA
d_call: NA
j_call: TRBJ1-3
cdr3_aa: CASSVSTSGNTIYF
cdr3_nt: TGTGCCAGCAGCGTTTCAACATCGGGAAACACCATATATTTT

v_call: TRBV11-3
clone_size: NA
d_call: TRBD1
j_call: TRBJ2-1
cdr3_aa: CASSIRTGVNEQFF
cdr3_nt: TGTGCCAGCAGCATAAGGACAGGGGTAAATGAGCAGTTCTTC

v_call: TRBV19
clone_size: few
d_call: NA
j_call: TRBJ2-7
cdr3_aa: CASRDPGSIYEQYF
cdr3_nt: TGTGCCAGTAGGGACCCGGGGTCAATCTACGAGCAGTACTTC

v_call: TRBV4-1
clone_size: NA
d_call: TRBD1
j_call: TRBJ2-1
cdr3_aa: CASSPGQESYNEQFF
cdr3_nt: TGCGCCAGCAGCCCTGGACAGGAATCCTACAATGAGCAGTTCTTC

v_call: TRBV7-3
clone_size: few
d_call: TRBD1
j_call: TRBJ1-1
cdr3_aa: CASSLRPRGAFF
cdr3_nt: TGTGCCAGCAGCTTACGGCCCAGGGGGGCTTTCTTT

v_call: TRBV15
clone_size: NA
d_call: TRBD2
j_call: TRBJ2-1
cdr3_aa: CATSRIAGAFLEQFF
cdr3_nt: TGTGCCACCAGCAGAATAGCGGGGGCCTTTCTAGAGCAGTTCTTC

v_call: TRBV6-4
clone_size: NA
d_call: TRBD1
j_call: TRBJ2-1
cdr3_aa: CASSNGQGYNEQFF
cdr3_nt: TGTGCCAGCAGTAATGGACAGGGGTACAATGAGCAGTTCTTC

v_call: TRBV18
clone_size: NA
d_call: NA
j_call: TRBJ2-5
cdr3_aa: CASSPNQGMETQYF
cdr3_nt: TGTGCCAGCTCACCAAACCAGGGTATGGAGACCCAGTACTTC

v_call: TRBV28
clone_size: NA
d_call: TRBD1
j_call: TRBJ2-5
cdr3_aa: CASSQGAEKETQYF
cdr3_nt: TGTGCCAGCAGTCAGGGGGCAGAAAAAGAGACCCAGTACTTC

v_call: TRBV9
clone_size: few
d_call: NA
j_call: TRBJ1-2
cdr3_aa: CASSLSNYGYTF
cdr3_nt: TGTGCCAGCAGCCTCAGTAACTATGGCTACACCTTC

v_call: TRBV7-9
clone_size: NA
d_call: NA
j_call: TRBJ1-2
cdr3_aa: CASSLEQGHRYTF
cdr3_nt: TGTGCCAGCAGCTTAGAGCAGGGTCATCGCTACACCTTC

v_call: TRBV28
clone_size: once
d_call: TRBD1
j_call: TRBJ2-7
cdr3_aa: CASSRWTGSSYEQYF
cdr3_nt: TGTGCCAGCAGTCGATGGACAGGGAGCTCCTACGAGCAGTACTTC

v_call: TRBV27
clone_size: NA
d_call: TRBD1
j_call: TRBJ2-2
cdr3_aa: CASSEFPLRTGGNTGELFF
cdr3_nt: TGTGCCAGCAGCGAGTTTCCCCTCCGGACAGGGGGAAACACCGGGGAGCTGTTTTTT

v_call: TRBV10-3
clone_size: NA
d_call: TRBD1
j_call: TRBJ2-5
cdr3_aa: CAISNSGQPVETQYF
cdr3_nt: TGTGCCATCAGCAATTCGGGACAGCCCGTAGAGACCCAGTACTTC

v_call: TRBV6-5
clone_size: NA
d_call: TRBD2
j_call: TRBJ2-7
cdr3_aa: CASRYRRGVTYEQYF
cdr3_nt: TGTGCCAGCAGATACCGGCGGGGGGTTACCTACGAGCAGTACTTC

v_call: TRBV5-1
clone_size: NA
d_call: TRBD1
j_call: TRBJ2-1
cdr3_aa: CASSGGIGQGDNEQFF
cdr3_nt: TGCGCCAGCAGCGGTGGTATTGGACAGGGGGACAATGAGCAGTTCTTC

v_call: TRBV2
clone_size: few
d_call: NA
j_call: TRBJ2-2
cdr3_aa: CASTGRGPGELFF
cdr3_nt: TGTGCCAGCACGGGGCGGGGGCCCGGGGAGCTGTTTTTT

v_call: TRBV10-3
clone_size: many
d_call: TRBD1
j_call: TRBJ2-7
cdr3_aa: CAIWQGADEQYF
cdr3_nt: TGTGCCATCTGGCAGGGGGCGGACGAGCAGTACTTC

v_call: TRBV7-9
clone_size: NA
d_call: NA
j_call: TRBJ1-4
cdr3_aa: CASTLAGGGIEKLFF
cdr3_nt: TGTGCCAGCACCTTGGCGGGGGGAGGTATAGAAAAACTGTTTTTT

v_call: TRBV30
clone_size: NA
d_call: NA
j_call: TRBJ1-3
cdr3_aa: CAWSLGVGSGNTIYF
cdr3_nt: TGTGCCTGGAGTCTAGGAGTGGGCTCTGGAAACACCATATATTTT